This T cell receptor beta chain was retrieved from a study of technical replicates of blood from a handful of donors. Generated by immunoSEQ multiplex PCR, the TCRdb table keeps only in-frame clones and is missing some. The data show about 80,000 clones, nearly 99% seen once. This CDR3 has 13 amino acids. Germline V gene lookup returns CDR1 LGHNA and CDR2 YSLEER. The V and J ends lost 6 bases and 1 base respectively, with 9 bases between them. Source material: T cells isolated from PBMCs. The receptor was isolated from a human donor in good health. The V call is TRBV4-3, the J call TRBJ1-1; TRBD1 might be the D (6 bases). CDR3: CASRQGPNTEAFF. DNA of the CDR3: TGCGCCAGCAGGCAGGGGCCGAACACTGAAGCTTTCTTT.